The rows below give T cell receptor beta chains drawn from one sample of a study of CD8 T cells in Susac syndrome. Each CDR3 protein is one row after TCRdb ran MiXCR on the immunoSEQ multiplex PCR reads. The table lists around 150,000 distinct CDR3 sequences, 94% of them singletons. The sample consisted of CD8+ T cells from PBMCs. The receptors stem from a human donor in good health. The CDR3 runs from the conserved cysteine through the conserved F or W. D genes are given only for firm matches. Some rows mark clone size as missing; the rest say once, few, many or name a class of expanded clone.

DNA	CDR3	V	size	J	D
TGCAGTGCTAGGTTGACGGGATCACACGAGCAGTACTTC	CSARLTGSHEQYF	TRBV20-1	.	TRBJ2-7	.
TGCAGCGCCTATGGACTAGCGAGCACAGATACGCAGTATTTT	CSAYGLASTDTQYF	TRBV29-1	.	TRBJ2-3	TRBD2
TGTGCCAGCAGCTCCCTGGGGGAGAACACTGAAGCTTTCTTT	CASSSLGENTEAFF	TRBV13	.	TRBJ1-1	.
TGCGCCAGCAGCCAAGTGGGGGTGGGGGCCCCTGAAGCTTTCTTT	CASSQVGVGAPEAFF	TRBV4-3	once	TRBJ1-1	.
TGTGCCAGCAGTTTTGACGGCCCAGCCAAAAACATTCAGTACTTC	CASSFDGPAKNIQYF	TRBV7-9	few	TRBJ2-4	.
TGCAGCGTTGAAGAGGGGGCGAGCACAGATACGCAGTATTTT	CSVEEGASTDTQYF	TRBV29-1	.	TRBJ2-3	.
TGTGCCAGCAGACCACAGGGTCTGGAGAAGGATACGCAGTATTTT	CASRPQGLEKDTQYF	TRBV6-5	.	TRBJ2-3	.
TGCAGCGTTGGATTTCGGGGGCCGATGTGGGAGACCCAGTACTTC	CSVGFRGPMWETQYF	TRBV29-1	.	TRBJ2-5	.
TGTGCCAGCAGCCAGGACAGGGCGGGTGACGAGCAGTACTTC	CASSQDRAGDEQYF	TRBV4-2	.	TRBJ2-7	TRBD1
TGTGCCAGCAGTTATATACCCCGGGGCGAGACCCCCCAGCATTTT	CASSYIPRGETPQHF	TRBV6-2/TRBV6-3	.	TRBJ1-5	.
TGTGCCAGCAGCTTATCCCTCCAGGAGCAGTTCTTC	CASSLSLQEQFF	TRBV7-9	.	TRBJ2-1	.
TGCGCCAGCAGCCAAGTCGCTAGCGGGACGTACTACGAGCAGTACTTC	CASSQVASGTYYEQYF	TRBV4-3	.	TRBJ2-7	TRBD2
TGTGCCAGCAGCCCAGGACCCACCACCTACGAGCAGTACTTC	CASSPGPTTYEQYF	TRBV27	.	TRBJ2-7	.
TGTGCCAGCAGAGAAAGGGTAACTGAAGCTTTCTTT	CASRERVTEAFF	TRBV12-3/TRBV12-4	.	TRBJ1-1	.
TGTGCCACCAGCAGAGATATGATAAACCAAGAGACCCAGTACTTC	CATSRDMINQETQYF	TRBV15	.	TRBJ2-5	.
TGTGCCAGTTTCGCGATGGGACCGAGTAATGAGCAGTTCTTC	CASFAMGPSNEQFF	TRBV7-9	.	TRBJ2-1	.
TGCGCCAGCAGCCCCAGCCACAGGGATTCCGCCTACGAGCAGTACTTC	CASSPSHRDSAYEQYF	TRBV4-3	.	TRBJ2-7	.
TGTGCCAGCAGTTATGACAGAATAACCTACGAGCAGTACTTC	CASSYDRITYEQYF	TRBV28	.	TRBJ2-7	.
TGTGCCAGCAGTCCCACGAGCCAGAGCTCCTACAATGAGCAGTTCTTC	CASSPTSQSSYNEQFF	TRBV27	.	TRBJ2-1	.
TGTGCCAGCAGTTCGGGACAGGGGGGCGGCGAGCAGTACTTC	CASSSGQGGGEQYF	TRBV27	.	TRBJ2-7	TRBD1
TGTGCCAGCAGCGTAGTATGGTACAATGAGCAGTTCTTC	CASSVVWYNEQFF	TRBV9	.	TRBJ2-1	.
TGCAGCGTTGGAAATCGGGACTACGAGCAGTACTTC	CSVGNRDYEQYF	TRBV29-1	.	TRBJ2-7	.
TGTGCCAGCAGCTACAGACAGGGGGATGTTGGCAATCAGCCCCAGCATTTT	CASSYRQGDVGNQPQHF	TRBV5-6	once	TRBJ1-5	TRBD1
TGTGCCAGCAGCCTACAGGGTGGTGATGAGCAGTTCTTC	CASSLQGGDEQFF	TRBV28	.	TRBJ2-1	.
TGTGCCAGCAGTCTGACTAGTCCCTCATACAATGAGCAGTTCTTC	CASSLTSPSYNEQFF	TRBV27	.	TRBJ2-1	.
TGTGCCAGCAGCGTAGACGGACTAAGCAATCAGCCCCAGCATTTT	CASSVDGLSNQPQHF	TRBV9	once	TRBJ1-5	.
TGTGCCAGCAGCCTCGGGACGTCTGGAAACACCATATATTTT	CASSLGTSGNTIYF	TRBV7-2	.	TRBJ1-3	.
TGCGCCAGCAGCCGTGCAGGCGGGACAGAGGACTATGGCTACACCTTC	CASSRAGGTEDYGYTF	TRBV4-3	.	TRBJ1-2	TRBD1
TGTGCCACCAGTGGTTCCCGGGACGGCTACAATGAGCAGTTCTTC	CATSGSRDGYNEQFF	TRBV24-1	once	TRBJ2-1	.
TGTGCCAGTAGTACCGGGAAGTCCTACGAGCAGTACTTC	CASSTGKSYEQYF	TRBV19	.	TRBJ2-7	.
TGCAGCGTAGTCGAAACTAACCGGGAGCTGTTTTTT	CSVVETNRELFF	TRBV29-1	once	TRBJ2-2	.
TGTGCCAGCAGCTCGCCAGCCCAAGAGACCCAGTACTTC	CASSSPAQETQYF	TRBV7-9	.	TRBJ2-5	.
TGCGCCAGCAGCCAAGGGGATAGGGTCGGAGAGACCCAGTACTTC	CASSQGDRVGETQYF	TRBV4-3	.	TRBJ2-5	.
TGTGCCAGTAATTTCGCAGTTAACTATGGCTACACCTTC	CASNFAVNYGYTF	TRBV19	once	TRBJ1-2	.
TGTGCCAGCAGCACGCGCTGGGGGAGCAATCAGCCCCAGCATTTT	CASSTRWGSNQPQHF	TRBV5-6	.	TRBJ1-5	.
TGTGCCAGTAAGGCGGAGGGGTCCTACGAGCAGTACTTC	CASKAEGSYEQYF	TRBV19	.	TRBJ2-7	.
TGTGCCAGCAGCCGTTCGTCAGCGCTTGACGAGCAGTACTTC	CASSRSSALDEQYF	TRBV14	.	TRBJ2-7	.
TGCAGCGTTGGAGGACTAGCGGCTTACTCCTACGAGCAGTACTTC	CSVGGLAAYSYEQYF	TRBV29-1	.	TRBJ2-7	TRBD2
TGTGCCTGGAGTGTATCAGTCCAGCGCCCCTCCTACGAGCAGTACTTC	CAWSVSVQRPSYEQYF	TRBV30	.	TRBJ2-7	.
TGTGCCAGCAGTTACGTAGGGGGGAACACTGAAGCTTTCTTT	CASSYVGGNTEAFF	TRBV6-2/TRBV6-3	.	TRBJ1-1	.
TGTGCCAGCAGTGACTACGACGGACCGGTAGCCCAGTACTTC	CASSDYDGPVAQYF	TRBV25-1	.	TRBJ2-5	.
TGTGCCAGCATCCTACAGGGGCTAGACTATGGCTACACCTTC	CASILQGLDYGYTF	TRBV12-3/TRBV12-4	.	TRBJ1-2	TRBD1
TGTGCCAGCAGTTACGGTAATGAGCAGTTCTTC	CASSYGNEQFF	TRBV6-5	.	TRBJ2-1	.
TGCAGTGCTAGAGATCTTGTAACTAGCGGATTTCACAATGAGCAGTTCTTC	CSARDLVTSGFHNEQFF	TRBV20-1	.	TRBJ2-1	TRBD2
TGTGCCAGCAGCCCTGACCAAGAGACCCAGTACTTC	CASSPDQETQYF	TRBV9	.	TRBJ2-5	.